This entry lists 21 T cell receptor beta chains sequenced from one sample in a study of T cells in Graves' hyperthyroidism and ophthalmopathy (dated by TCRdb to the late 2010s). Library preparation was by multiplex PCR. Reads for this sample came from an Illumina HiSeq 2000. The TCR beta CDR3 regions were amplified from RNA transcripts. A first-round RT-PCR of the TCR CDR3 used the HTBI primer set with the Qiagen OneStep RT-PCR kit. In TCRdb, the public reads were trimmed at Q25 with fastp and aligned with MiXCR, with productive beta chains retained. Identical CDR3 protein sequences are pooled into one entry, listed with their most common genes and DNA. The table for this sample lists fewer than 650,000 distinct CDR3 sequences; about 15% of them were counted only once. The top ten clones comprise 5.8% of the sample. The specimen was blood. Every receptor here comes from a woman in her 30s with Graves' hyperthyroidism that later progressed to Graves' ophthalmopathy.

The table lists this clonotype with many counts. The rearrangement joins TRBV5-8 to TRBJ2-7, with D perhaps TRBD1 (5 bases). V was pared by 3 bases and J by 6 bases, with 10 bases between. The CDR3 is 12 amino acids. Per the germline V gene, CDR1 is SGHTS and CDR2 is YDEGEE. Here the CDR3 DNA reads TGTGCCAGCAGCTACACGACAGCCGAGCAGTACTTC. This sequence encodes CASSYTTAEQYF.

The V and J genes are TRBV6-2 or TRBV6-3 and TRBJ1-3; D call uncertain. The CDR3 runs to 15 residues. The V gene lost 5 bases and the J gene lost 0 bases, with 11 bases spanning the gap. Germline CDR1 is MNHEY and CDR2 is SVGEGT. Here the CDR3 reads CASSPGRNSGNTIYF. For the CDR3, the DNA is TGTGCCAGCAGTCCCGGACGGAACTCTGGAAACACCATATATTTT.

This clonotype was seen more than once but under ten times. The V call is TRBV30, the J call TRBJ1-1; tentative D call: TRBD1 (6 bases). Trimming left V 1 base short and J 6 bases short, with 18 bases between. Germline CDR1 reads GTSNPN; CDR2 reads SVGIG (reference sequence). This CDR3 has 15 amino acids. CDR3 sequence: CAWSGPGAQGAEAFF. The CDR3 DNA sequence: TGTGCCTGGAGTGGTCCGGGGGCCCAAGGGGCTGAAGCTTTCTTT.

This clonotype was counted many times. The chain employs TRBV11-3 and TRBJ2-7; 7 bases agree with TRBD2. J gave up 0 bases and V 3 bases, and 2 bases lay outside the gene matches. This CDR3 contains 14 residues. From germline, CDR1 is SGHNT and CDR2 YENEEA. CDR3 in amino acids: CASSFSGPSYEQYF. For the CDR3, the DNA is TGTGCCAGCAGCTTTAGCGGGCCCTCCTACGAGCAGTACTTC.

This clonotype was observed many times. The V and J genes are TRBV19 and TRBJ2-7; possibly TRBD2 for D (6 bases). The germline V gene has CDR1 LNHDA and CDR2 SQIVND (reference sequence). The CDR3 runs to 13 residues. Trimming shortened V by 4 bases and J by 3 bases, and 10 bases separated the two germline ends. CDR3 coding DNA: TGTGCCAGTAGTAGTAGCGGAAACTACGAGCAGTACTTC. Its translation is CASSSSGNYEQYF.

This chain connects TRBV3-1 to TRBJ2-5; the match to TRBD2 covers 8 bases. With V trimmed by 4 bases and J by 4 bases, 5 bases remained unmatched. The germline CDR1 and CDR2 sequences are LGHDT and YNNKEL (reference sequence). This CDR3 region has 14 residues. This CDR3 reads CASSPCGRLETQYF. CDR3 DNA sequence: TGTGCCAGCAGCCCTTGCGGGAGGTTAGAGACCCAGTACTTC.

This clonotype showed up many times. The rearrangement uses TRBV27 and TRBJ2-7; 13 nucleotides align to TRBD2. Germline V gives CDR1 MNHEY, CDR2 SMNVEV (reference sequence). With 5 bases clipped from V and 2 bases from J, the junction kept 9 bases outside the gene matches. This CDR3 comprises 17 residues. The CDR3 DNA is TGTGCCAGCAGTCCCGAGGGACTAGCGGGGTCTACCTACGAGCAGTACTTC. As protein: CASSPEGLAGSTYEQYF.

V and J are TRBV4-1 and TRBJ2-7; tentative D call: TRBD2 (6 bases). V dropped 1 base and J dropped 4 bases, with 17 bases sitting between them. This CDR3 comprises 16 residues. The germline CDR1 and CDR2 sequences are MGHRA and YSYEKL. The CDR3 reads CASSQGRLGEVYEQYF. The CDR3, as DNA: TGCGCCAGCAGCCAAGGGCGTCTGGGGGAGGTATACGAGCAGTACTTC.

This clonotype was counted a few times. The chain carries TRBV6-1 and TRBJ2-1; TRBD2 aligns across 11 bases. The CDR3 has 16 residues. V shed 6 bases and J 9 bases; nucleotides not matched to a gene: 13. Germline V gives CDR1 MNHNS, CDR2 SASEGT. The CDR3 DNA sequence: TGTGCCAGCAGCCCCCCTCGACTAGCGGGATGGAGTGAGCAGTTCTTC. Residues: CASSPPRLAGWSEQFF.

The chain employs TRBV5-1 and TRBJ2-1, with 13 bases matching TRBD2. The CDR3 is 18 amino acids. CDR1 and CDR2 from the germline V gene are SGHRS and YFSETQ. V was pared by 3 bases and J by 1 base, with 7 bases of the junction left unmatched. The CDR3 protein is CASSYTSGRGVSYNEQFF. The DNA of the CDR3 is TGCGCCAGCAGCTACACTAGCGGGAGGGGGGTATCCTACAATGAGCAGTTCTTC.

A remark on this clonotype: The junction does not match germline at one end; this may be a read error. The rearrangement links TRBV5-1 to TRBJ2-7, with 13 positions matching TRBD2. The CDR3 runs to 15 residues. Germline V gene data show CDR1 as SGHRS and CDR2 as YFSETQ. CDR3 nucleotides: TGCGTCAGCAGCCGGACTAGCGGGAGTTTGAGCGAGCAGTACTTC. It codes for CVSSRTSGSLSEQYF.

This clonotype was found many times. The genes are TRBV29-1 and TRBJ2-7; the D gene is possibly TRBD2 (6 bases). CDR3 size: 13 residues. Germline V gene data show CDR1 as SQVTM and CDR2 as ANQGSEA. The V end lost 1 base, the J end lost 4 bases, and 11 bases lay between the germline ends. The CDR3 sequence: CSVEAGDRYEQYF. DNA of the CDR3: TGCAGCGTTGAAGCGGGAGATCGGTACGAGCAGTACTTC.

This clonotype was recorded at least ten times. V usage is TRBV28 and J usage is TRBJ2-7; tentatively, D is TRBD1 or TRBD2 (6 bases each). CDR3 length: 15 amino acids. The germline gives CDR1 MDHEN, CDR2 SYDVKM. The germline V and J ends were trimmed by 3 bases and 4 bases, with 16 bases remaining between them. CDR3 residues: CASSFVTGASYEQYF. The CDR3 DNA is TGTGCCAGCAGTTTTGTAACGGGGGCGTCTTACGAGCAGTACTTC.

This chain joins TRBV28 and TRBJ2-3; weak D call: TRBD2 (5 bases). Germline CDR1 and CDR2: MDHEN and SYDVKM. The CDR3 has 15 residues. Trimming shortened V by 3 bases and J by 3 bases, and 13 bases separated the two germline ends. CDR3 in DNA: TGTGCCAGCAGTTTCGGGGTGTCGGAGACAGATACGCAGTATTTT. It yields the protein CASSFGVSETDTQYF. Drawing the rest from reference TRBV28 and TRBJ2-3, the complete variable domain is DVKVTQSSRYLVKRTGEKVFLECVQDMDHENMFWYRQDPGLGLRLIYFSYDVKMKEKGDIPEGYSVSREKKERFSLILESASTNQTSMYLCASSFGVSETDTQYFGPGTRLTVL.

The table lists this clonotype with a few counts. V and J are TRBV18 and TRBJ2-7; D is possibly TRBD1 (5 bases). From germline, CDR1 is KGHSH and CDR2 LQKENI. The CDR3 is 13 amino acids. The V end lost 5 bases, the J end lost 3 bases, and 11 bases lay between the germline ends. The CDR3 nucleotides are TGTGCCAGCTCAACCAGGGAAGGCTACGAGCAGTACTTC. It yields the protein CASSTREGYEQYF. The entire variable domain, with the rest obtained from reference TRBV18 and TRBJ2-7, is as follows: NAGVMQNPRHLVRRRGQEARLRCSPMKGHSHVYWYRQLPEEGLKFMVYLQKENIIDESGMPKERFSAEFPKEGPSILRIQQVVRGDSAAYFCASSTREGYEQYFGPGTRLTVT.

This clonotype was picked up many times. This sequence joins TRBV6-2 or TRBV6-3 and TRBJ1-5; 9 positions agree with TRBD1. Germline V gene data show CDR1 as MNHEY and CDR2 as SVGEGT. The J segment lost 7 bases and the V segment lost 2 bases, leaving 6 bases of the junction unmatched. The CDR3 is 15 amino acids. CDR3 residues: CASSYPGQGYQPQHF. CDR3 nucleotide sequence: TGTGCCAGCAGTTACCCGGGACAGGGTTACCAGCCCCAGCATTTT.

This chain links TRBV30 with TRBJ2-5; D is perhaps TRBD1 (6 bases). Germline V CDR1 and CDR2: GTSNPN, SVGIG (reference sequence). This CDR3 is 12 amino acids long. V lost 2 bases and J 13 bases, leaving 17 bases between the germline ends. CDR3 sequence reads: CAWSPEGVLVYF. The CDR3 coding sequence is TGTGCCTGGAGTCCCGAGGGGGTTTTGGTGTACTTC.

This clonotype appeared many times. The V call is TRBV11-2, the J call TRBJ2-7; TRBD2 matches at 12 bases. With 5 bases clipped from V and 1 base from J, the junction kept 12 bases outside the gene matches. Germline lookup yields CDR1 SGHAT and CDR2 FQNNGV. There are 18 residues in the CDR3. The DNA of the CDR3 is TGTGCCAGCAGCCCATCGACTAGCGGGAGCGCCAAATCCTACGAGCAGTACTTC. The encoded protein is CASSPSTSGSAKSYEQYF.

This clonotype has a handful of counts. V and J are TRBV6-2 or TRBV6-3 and TRBJ2-1, with 16 bases aligning to TRBD2. The CDR3 contains 20 residues. Germline CDR1 MNHEY, CDR2 SVGEGT. Trimming took 7 bases from V and 4 from J; bases not matched to a gene: 16. The DNA for the CDR3 is TGTGCCAGCATGGGACTAGCGGGAGGGCCTTTCGCCTCGGGGTACAATGAGCAGTTCTTC. It yields the protein CASMGLAGGPFASGYNEQFF.

This clonotype was observed at least ten times. The chain has TRBV19 and TRBJ2-1, with TRBD2 matching 8 bases. J lost 5 bases, V lost 5 bases, and 5 bases had no gene match. The CDR3 loop spans 14 amino acids. Looked up from germline, CDR1 is LNHDA and CDR2 is SQIVND (reference sequence). This CDR3 reads CASSYGGRNNEQFF. The DNA for the CDR3 is TGTGCCAGTAGTTATGGCGGGAGGAACAATGAGCAGTTCTTC.

This clonotype was counted at least ten times. The chain recombines TRBV18 with TRBJ1-5, with no clear D. The CDR3 sequence is 16 residues long. Germline V gene lookup returns CDR1 KGHSH and CDR2 LQKENI. With 1 base removed from V and 9 bases from J, the gap between germline ends came to 19 bases. The CDR3 is CASSPQRTVDVWPQHF. CDR3 nucleotide sequence: TGTGCCAGCTCACCACAGCGAACCGTCGATGTGTGGCCCCAGCATTTT.